This T cell receptor beta chain was profiled in a study of cytomegalovirus exposure and HLA in healthy donors. A 120-subject validation cohort, separate from the 666-subject first cohort, supplied the donors. Some clones are missing from TCRdb's copy, which holds only in-frame ones; the method was immunoSEQ multiplex PCR. Among over 45,000 clones, around nine tenths were seen once, and the ten largest hold 1.1%. As to this clone: Its antigen remains unidentified.

Study findings and constraints: Within the roughly 120 validation repertoires, first-cohort TCR clusters tended to co-occur, according to a later analysis. It was 150 to 200 TCR beta chains that were listed as cytomegalovirus-associated. As was reported, the classifier diagnosed cytomegalovirus status with high specificity and sensitivity.

Germline V gene sequence: CDR1 MNHEY, CDR2 SMNVEV (reference sequence). CDR3 size: 12 residues. The V end was cut by 5 bases, the J end by 13 bases, with 15 bases between. This chain joins TRBV27 and TRBJ2-1; a possible D gene is TRBD2 (6 bases). This TCR derives from a man aged 18 to 30 in good health and CMV-seronegative. Sequenced: PBMCs. CDR3 region: CASSTGWGDQFF. The CDR3 DNA follows: TGTGCCAGCAGTACCGGGTGGGGGGACCAGTTCTTC.